This T cell receptor (beta chain) was captured by sequencing in a study of blood T cell repertoires in COVID-19. In the authors' methods: Amplifying reference gene primers gave estimates of nucleated cell counts. The data were produced by immunoSEQ multiplex PCR, yet TCRdb's version contains in-frame clones alone and is incomplete. V, J and clone size reflect that table, while D and trimming were determined from the DNA. The sample contains 110,000 or so clones, approximately 80% of which appear only once. Sequenced sample: peripheral blood. This sequence originates from a woman aged 70-85 years with acute or convalescent COVID-19.

CDR3 loop: CAIRTSGSSGEQYF. The CDR3 DNA reads TGTGCCATTCGGACTAGCGGGAGTTCGGGTGAGCAGTACTTC. This chain uses TRBV10-3 with TRBJ2-7; 13 positions match TRBD2. This CDR3 has 14 amino acids. V lost 9 bases and J lost 7; bases outside the gene matches: 9. The germline gives CDR1 ENHRY, CDR2 SYGVKD.